Listed here is a single T cell receptor (beta chain). This sample was included in a study of blood T cell repertoires in COVID-19. Across the whole study: Researchers got acute and convalescent COVID-19 samples from the United States, Italy and Spain. PBMCs, B-cell-depleted T cells, or T cells were the source of the cDNA or gDNA that made up the material.

As handled by the study authors: Amplification with reference gene primers provided the estimates of nucleated cell counts. Profiled with immunoSEQ multiplex PCR; TCRdb holds only in-frame clones, not every one. Clonal size and the V and J genes are those of that table, whereas D and trimming came from the DNA. The sample shows roughly 100,000 clones, more than 80% of them seen only once. Germline CDR1 reads MNHEY; CDR2 reads SMNVEV (reference sequence). The V gene lost 0 bases and the J gene lost 12 bases, with 17 bases spanning the gap. The CDR3 is made up of 14 amino acids. Sequencing was done on a sample of peripheral blood. The clonotype was recovered from a human donor in a cohort sampled during active COVID-19. The V and J genes are TRBV27 and TRBJ1-1; D possibly corresponds to TRBD1 (6 bases). DNA for the CDR3: TGTGCCAGCAGTTTATCACAGGGTTTAGGTGAGTCTTTCTTT. This translates into CASSLSQGLGESFF.